A selection of T cell receptor beta chains follows, all from one sample in a study of T-cell memory formation after mild COVID-19. TCRdb called the 5' RACE reads again in MiXCR, with one record for every CDR3 protein. The sample yields around 320,000 distinct CDR3 sequences, approximately 19% seen once. Material: PBMCs or a T cell subset sorted from them (not recorded which). The receptors here all came from a man aged 18 to 30 who had mild COVID-19 (a few samples of this study predate the infection). Cell type and time point are not known. CDR3s include the opening cysteine and the closing phenylalanine or tryptophan. D genes are given only for firm matches. Expanded clones are given a class, and other clones once, few, many or no size at all.

TRBJ2-2 | . | TRBV7-9 | few | TGTGCCAGCAGCTTAGACCAGGGAACCGGGGAGCTGTTTTTT | CASSLDQGTGELFF
TRBJ2-5 | . | TRBV5-1 | . | TGCGCCAGCCGCTGGGGGTCGGAGACCCAGTACTTC | CASRWGSETQYF
TRBJ1-1 | TRBD1 | TRBV12-3/TRBV12-4 | . | TGTGCCAGCAGGGAGACAGGGATGAACACTGAAGCTTTCTTT | CASRETGMNTEAFF
TRBJ2-5 | . | TRBV7-6 | few | TGTGCCAGCAGCACAATAGCGGCCCAAGAGACCCAGTACTTC | CASSTIAAQETQYF
TRBJ2-5 | . | TRBV7-9 | . | TGTGCCAGCAGCTCCGGGGGAAGGGGTCAAGAGACCCAGTACTTC | CASSSGGRGQETQYF
TRBJ1-1 | . | TRBV2 | . | TGTGCCACCCAAAACCGATTTCCTGAAGCTTTCTTT | CATQNRFPEAFF
TRBJ1-3 | TRBD1 | TRBV7-8 | . | TGTGCCAGCAGCTCTAGGGACAGTGAAATCTCTGGAAACACCATATATTTT | CASSSRDSEISGNTIYF
TRBJ2-1 | TRBD1 | TRBV7-9 | many | TGTGCCAGCAGCCTCCAGGGGGCGCTCAACTATGAGCAGTTCTTC | CASSLQGALNYEQFF
TRBJ2-1 | TRBD2 | TRBV7-2 | few | TGTGCCAGCAGCTCCGGGACTAGCTCCACCGATGAGCAGTTCTTC | CASSSGTSSTDEQFF
TRBJ1-1 | TRBD1 | TRBV6-5 | few | TGTGCCAGCAGTACTCGACAGGGGGCGGCGGGCACTGAAGCTTTCTTT | CASSTRQGAAGTEAFF
TRBJ1-2 | TRBD1 | TRBV6-6 | few | TGTGCCAGCAGTTACGTTAGGACAGGGGGGTCTGGCTACACCTTC | CASSYVRTGGSGYTF
TRBJ1-1 | TRBD1 | TRBV7-9 | few | TGTGCCAGCAGCCGATTGACAGGGTTAACTGAAGCTTTCTTT | CASSRLTGLTEAFF
TRBJ1-1 | . | TRBV7-8 | . | TGTGCCAGCAGCTTCTCCGGTCTAACTGGCACTGAAGCTTTCTTT | CASSFSGLTGTEAFF
TRBJ1-1 | . | TRBV10-3 | few | TGTGCCACCAAACAGGGCCTGGAACAGTGGAACACTGAAGCTTTCTTT | CATKQGLEQWNTEAFF
TRBJ1-3 | . | TRBV5-1 | . | TGCGCCAGCAGCTTGAGGGCAGGAAGCTCTGGAAACACCATATATTTT | CASSLRAGSSGNTIYF
TRBJ2-1 | TRBD2 | TRBV20-1 | . | TGCAGTGCTAGAATCCCGACTAGCGGAGACAATGAGCAGTTCTTC | CSARIPTSGDNEQFF
TRBJ1-5 | . | TRBV5-3 | . | TGTGCCAGAAGCTTGAGGGGGGCTCTAGATCAGCCCCAGCATTTT | CARSLRGALDQPQHF
TRBJ2-3 | TRBD1 | TRBV24-1 | . | TGTGCCACGACAGGGCCGGGTGATACGCAGTATTTT | CATTGPGDTQYF
TRBJ2-1 | . | TRBV20-1 | . | TGCAGTGCTTCCAGTCAACCCGGGAATGAGCAGTTCTTC | CSASSQPGNEQFF
TRBJ1-6 | TRBD1 | TRBV7-3 | few | TGTGCCAGCAGCCTTACGGGACAGAACCTAAATTCACCCCTCCACTTT | CASSLTGQNLNSPLHF
TRBJ1-1 | . | TRBV3-1 | . | TGTGCCAGCAGCCCAGCGGACGGATACACTGAAGCTTTCTTT | CASSPADGYTEAFF
TRBJ2-1 | TRBD1 | TRBV7-2 | . | TGTGCCAGCAGCCTTCGACAGGGGGGAGATGAGCAGTTCTTC | CASSLRQGGDEQFF
TRBJ1-6 | TRBD1 | TRBV4-1 | once | TGCGCCAGCAGCCAAGAAGGGGGCAGAAATTCACCCCTCCACTTT | CASSQEGGRNSPLHF
TRBJ1-3 | . | TRBV29-1 | . | TGCAGCGGTAGGTCCTCTGGAAACACCATATATTTT | CSGRSSGNTIYF
TRBJ1-3 | . | TRBV20-1 | few | TGCAGTGCTAGAGATATTCGAAACACCATATATTTT | CSARDIRNTIYF
TRBJ1-6 | . | TRBV2 | . | TGTGCCAGCAGGCAAGTTTCACCCCTCCACTTT | CASRQVSPLHF
TRBJ2-1 | . | TRBV11-2 | few | TGTGCCAGCAGCCCTTATGGGGGGGAGCAGTTCTTC | CASSPYGGEQFF
TRBJ2-6 | TRBD2 | TRBV6-2/TRBV6-3 | . | TGTGCCAGCCAACCGGGAGGGGCAGGGGCCAACGTCCTGACTTTC | CASQPGGAGANVLTF
TRBJ1-6 | . | TRBV7-2 | . | TGTGCCAGCAGCTTAAGACTTCTGGGGGCGGATTCACCCCTCCACTTT | CASSLRLLGADSPLHF
TRBJ2-5 | . | TRBV5-1 | few | TGCGCCAGCAGGTCCCAAGGGTCGGGGACCCAGTACTTC | CASRSQGSGTQYF
TRBJ2-5 | TRBD1 | TRBV29-1 | . | TGCAGCGAATCACACCGACAGGGCGGAGAGACCCAGTACTTC | CSESHRQGGETQYF
TRBJ1-1 | . | TRBV29-1 | few | TGCAGCATTATCCTGTTGGCCGAAGCTTTCTTT | CSIILLAEAFF
TRBJ1-6 | . | TRBV4-2 | . | TGTGCCAGCAGCCAAGATAGGACAGTAAATTCACCCCTCCACTTT | CASSQDRTVNSPLHF
TRBJ2-3 | TRBD1 | TRBV7-6 | . | TGTGCCAGCAGCCCGAGGCGAGGGGGCCCACCATCTGATACGCAGTATTTT | CASSPRRGGPPSDTQYF
TRBJ1-2 | . | TRBV7-9 | . | TGTGCCAGCAGCTTCCGGGCGGCAGCAGGGTCTAACTATGGCTACACCTTC | CASSFRAAAGSNYGYTF
TRBJ2-5 | . | TRBV5-6 | many | TGTGCCAGCAGCTTGTATTACAGGCAGGCGTACTTC | CASSLYYRQAYF
TRBJ1-1 | . | TRBV2 | . | TGTGCCAGCAGCTCCTTGGGACTTAGAAACACTGAAGCTTTCTTT | CASSSLGLRNTEAFF
TRBJ2-5 | TRBD2 | TRBV4-1 | few | TGCGCCAGCAGCCCGTCCGGGACTACCTACCAAGAGACCCAGTACTTC | CASSPSGTTYQETQYF
TRBJ1-5 | . | TRBV28 | . | TGTGCCAGCTGCCTCGGGTATAGATTTCAGCCCCAGCATTTT | CASCLGYRFQPQHF
TRBJ2-3 | TRBD2 | TRBV5-1 | many | TGCGCCAGCAGCACCGGGGGGGCGTTAGATACGCAGTATTTT | CASSTGGALDTQYF